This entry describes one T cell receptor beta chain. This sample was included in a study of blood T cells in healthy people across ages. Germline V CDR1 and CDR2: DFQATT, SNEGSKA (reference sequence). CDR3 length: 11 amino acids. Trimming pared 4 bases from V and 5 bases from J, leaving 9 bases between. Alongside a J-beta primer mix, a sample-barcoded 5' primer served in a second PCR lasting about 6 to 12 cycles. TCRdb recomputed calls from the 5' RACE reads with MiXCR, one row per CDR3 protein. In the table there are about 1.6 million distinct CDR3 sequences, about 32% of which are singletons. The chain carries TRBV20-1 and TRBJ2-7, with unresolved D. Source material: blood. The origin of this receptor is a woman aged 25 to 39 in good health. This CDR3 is CSATRSNEQYF. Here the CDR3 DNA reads TGCAGTGCTACCCGGTCGAACGAGCAGTACTTC.